This TCR beta chain was obtained from a study of glioma-infiltrating T cells. TCR alpha and beta CDR3 regions were amplified from RNA using iRepertoire nested multiplex PCR. Each CDR3 protein gets one entry after TCRdb re-called the multiplex PCR reads with MiXCR. This sample carries around 180,000 distinct CDR3 sequences, around 40% of them seen once, and the ten largest clones take roughly 5.4%. V was trimmed by 0 bases and J by 4 bases, leaving 4 bases between them. This CDR3 comprises 13 residues. The chain joins TRBV12-3 or TRBV12-4 to TRBJ1-3; no definite D call. Source material: glioma tissue, nonneoplastic brain tissue, or PBMCs (not recorded which). This receptor was taken from a human donor with low-grade glioma or glioblastoma, undergoing nonglioma brain surgery, or in good health (not recorded which). The CDR3 DNA reads as TGTGCCAGCAGTTTAGCGTCCGGAAACACCATATATTTT. Amino acids: CASSLASGNTIYF.